This TCR beta chain was observed in a study of shared clonotypes between healthy human individuals. This clone occurred once. Only in-frame clones appear in the TCRdb table, and some are missing; sequencing was by immunoSEQ multiplex PCR. The repertoire has about 1.5 million clones, approximately 98% of them found once; the top ten carry about 0.45%. CDR1 LNHNV and CDR2 YYDKDF come from the germline V gene (reference sequence). V lost 3 bases to trimming and J lost 6 bases, with 13 bases between them. This CDR3 spans 14 amino acids. This receptor was taken from a young man in good health. The gene calls are TRBV15 and TRBJ2-3; D may match TRBD1 or TRBD2 (5 bases each). Sequencing was performed on naive CD4+ T cells sorted from blood. The subset was: CD45RA+ positively selected. In nucleotides, the CDR3 is TGTGCCACCAGCAGCTGGACTCACAGGGATACGCAGTATTTT. This translates into CATSSWTHRDTQYF.